The sequence of this TCR beta chain was determined in a study of cytomegalovirus exposure and HLA in healthy donors (dated by TCRdb to the late 2010s). Concerning the study at large: An earlier analysis of a few hundred of the donors reported over 250 Gb of sequence data and 100 million to 120 million unique TCR beta sequences obtained from around 170 million T cells. The genetic ancestry cluster associated with self-reported Caucasian donors included 65% to 90% of the approximately 410 genotyped donors. To decide whether each TCR beta V gene segment behaved as functional or pseudogenic, an earlier analysis of fewer than 750 of the donors relied on high-throughput TCR beta sequencing. The number of donors typed differed by locus, with about 620-630 for A, B, C, DRB1 and DQB1, over 500 for DQA1, 606 for DPA1, and approximately 470 for DPB1. The study combined high-throughput TCR immunosequencing, statistical association of individual TCRs with disease status, and machine learning to predict cytomegalovirus infection status. The study aimed to test whether cataloging public T cell receptors could reveal signatures of past pathogen exposure. Besides the first cohort of roughly 640 subjects, a separate validation cohort made up of 120 different subjects was used. An early release that covered about 600 HLA-typed donors contained about 300 gigabases of sequencing data and tens of millions of unique TCR sequences. All discovery cohort repertoires had been generated on a single sequencing platform. Four or five DR-DQ haplotypes were treated as single units for association and clustering because of strong linkage in the cohort. Among about 410 genotyped donors of the cohort, an average of approximately 220,000 unique TCR beta nucleotide sequences was sequenced per donor, of which approximately 18% were non-productive. Class I and class II HLA loci were covered by the typing at four-digit resolution. Alongside the repertoire data, information on donor age, sex, ethnicity and CMV serostatus was compiled. The study profiled the T cell repertoires of hundreds of subjects by immunosequencing and related them to cytomegalovirus serostatus. Rather than drawing on any new phenotypic data, the later analysis identified candidate immune exposures from TCR beta sequences and the way those sequences occurred across donors. A later genetic analysis took genome-wide SNP genotypes for about three fifths of the roughly 670 donors and used that subset as a discovery cohort. In a later analysis, previously published TCR beta repertoires from 600 to 850 donors were re-analyzed and high-resolution HLA genotyping was added so that TCR occurrence patterns could be studied.

Findings and caveats that apply to the study as a whole: Most TCR sequences were observed very rarely across donors, whereas some public TCRs were present in many individuals. A cluster of highly shared sequence variants was judged likely to represent a technical artifact of the sequencing pipeline. Because the 87-base-pair reads could not distinguish some IMGT-functional V segments, including TRBV6-2 and TRBV6-3, those segments were excluded. It was suggested by the authors that the approach could potentially be generalized to other disease states and immunological phenotypes. According to a later analysis, parvovirus B19, influenza, CMV and Epstein-Barr virus appeared linked to several top co-occurrence clusters. Strong co-occurrence of HLA alleles, especially DR and DQ, made assigning TCR associations to individual alleles difficult. A later analysis found that TCR association rates varied across HLA loci, with DRB1 alleles showing the most associated TCRs and HLA-C alleles the fewest. The classifier was reported to diagnose cytomegalovirus status with high specificity and sensitivity in both the original cohort and the validation cohort. Linkage disequilibrium might explain the correlated functional status among segregating V segments, but an unknown experimental factor could not be ruled out. Immune exposure information for the cohort was limited to CMV serostatus. Sequencing depth was assumed to be roughly uniform across donors in the presence/absence analyses, though that assumption may not hold. Because counts were too low, roughly 17 rarely observed V segments, including chromosome 9 orphons, were left out of the earlier analysis of over 550 of the donors. In a later analysis, HLA-associated TCR beta chains showed more clonal expansion and lower generation probabilities than non-associated chains that were equally common. A further reported finding was that TCR beta sequences accurately predicted the HLA-A and HLA-B alleles for most subjects in the first cohort. In the study, around 160 TCR beta chains were listed as associated with cytomegalovirus. Because some donors lacked HLA typing at each locus, the association tests relied only on the typed subset. In vitro tests confirmed that a few of the cytomegalovirus-associated TCR beta chains recognize cytomegalovirus antigens. Most CMV-associated TCR beta chains appeared to be HLA-restricted in a later analysis, and the HLA associations seemed to be driven largely by CMV exposure. In an earlier analysis of around 500 of the donors, most TCR beta V segments appeared in productive rearrangements about 90% or about 30% of the time, broadly matching IMGT annotations. V-gene and J-gene trimming of TCR beta chains was associated with a missense DCLRE1C variant in a later genetic analysis, and the association was replicated in an independent cohort. A later analysis associated about 16,000 TCR beta sequences with specific HLA alleles at a false discovery rate of 0.05. The cohort was sequenced for TCR beta chains only, and without alpha or paired-chain data the features that could be detected were limited. According to a later genetic analysis, donors in an Asian-associated ancestry cluster had fewer N-insertions in productive TCRs than the roughly 660-donor mean.

Comments on this clone: No cognate antigen has been identified for it. Per-base qualities were not stored, and no clone one base away is much larger.

The cohort was made up of approximately 670 healthy bone marrow donors. At the time of sampling, all cohort members were nominally healthy, though unrecorded immune exposures were likely present. The donor was CMV seronegative and was included in the group of over 300 seronegative cohort members. A peripheral blood sample was provided by each donor, and peripheral blood mononuclear cells were used for TCR beta sequencing. The Qiagen DNeasy Blood Extraction Kit was used to extract genomic DNA from the blood cell samples. Library method: the immunoSEQ multiplex PCR assay. For the multiplex PCR, a mixture combining 60 forward primers for TCR Vbeta segments and 13 reverse primers for TCR Jbeta segments was used. The CDR3 region of rearranged TCR beta genes was amplified from genomic DNA with a multiplex PCR assay. The amplified TCR beta libraries were sequenced on the Illumina HiSeq System as 87-base-pair reads. As for how the authors treated the data: A later analysis counted 65 million to 90 million unique TCR beta chains across the 550 to 800 repertoires, and around 9.9 million of these chains were shared by at least two donors. Raw reads were error-corrected and collapsed into unique sequences by a nearest-neighbor algorithm in which closely related sequences were merged to remove PCR and sequencing errors. V, D and J gene segments were assigned by aligning CDR3 sequences to IMGT reference sequences. For a sequence to be retained, a match of at least six nucleotides to both a V gene segment and a J gene segment was required. Rearrangements were called productive when the CDR3 lacked stop codons and stayed in frame with V and J; all others were non-productive. Following IMGT convention, CDR3 was defined as the stretch from the second conserved V-encoded cysteine to the conserved J-encoded phenylalanine. The earlier analysis of around 640 of the donors excluded sequences that lacked an unambiguous match to a single V gene segment. An earlier analysis of fewer than 750 of the donors classified V segments as functional when productive rearrangements were above 56.7% and as segregating when the standard deviation between donors was above 5%. A statistical classification framework was developed to diagnose cytomegalovirus status using the catalog of TCR beta chain sequences. A later analysis assigned V and J genes by comparing TCR nucleotide sequences with IMGT/GENE-DB human TR gene sequences. In a later analysis, CDR3 sequences and most-parsimonious VDJ recombination scenarios were assigned using the TCRdist pipeline. A later analysis defined each TCR beta chain by its CDR3 amino acid sequence plus V-gene family, and excluded reads lacking a unique V-gene family. As a way to deal with suspected cross-contamination and a sequencing artifact, a later analysis dropped approximately 570 nucleotide sequences that were highly shared and had low generation probability. For each public chain, a later analysis derived a clonal expansion index from normalized ranks of inferred template counts within each repertoire. In a later analysis, generation probabilities were computed with a VDJ recombination model fitted to out-of-frame rearrangements, and the resulting probabilities were checked against IGoR. Hypergeometric tests were used in a later analysis to score TCR-TCR, TCR-HLA and TCR-CMV co-occurrence, with a repertoire-size bias correction applied to the TCR pairs. A later analysis estimated false discovery rates by permuting HLA or CMV assignments 20 times. In a later analysis, co-occurring TCRs were grouped with DBSCAN, and TCRdist sequence similarity was added when clustering was performed within HLA-allele-positive subsets. For co-occurrence clustering, repertoires with fewer than 30,000 or more than 120,000 public chains were excluded, along with roughly 5 repertoires with anomalous nucleotide sharing. TCRdb provides this immuneACCESS table in a form limited to in-frame rearrangements. Some clones are lacking; in checked studies, under half of them reflect an unresolved V gene, and why the rest are absent is not known. Clone size and the V and J calls come from that table; the DNA yielded D and trimming. Here the sample has approximately 190,000 clones; 87% occur a single time. The top ten constitute about 1.1% of the sample.

V is clipped by 4 bases and J by 0 bases, and the sequence between their germline boundaries is 4 bases long. The CDR3 covers 12 residues, taking in both the cysteine and the phenylalanine. The only DNA kept is the CDR3, 36 bases in frame from the first base. CDR1 SGHAT and CDR2 FQNNGV were looked up in the germline V gene. Sequencing input: PBMCs. This clonotype was obtained from a boy aged 2 to 10 in good health and CMV-seronegative. Here the chain combines TRBV11-2 and TRBJ2-7; the D gene is not confidently resolved. The sequenced DNA: TGTGCCAGCAGCTCCAGCTCCTACGAGCAGTACTTC. Its protein reads: CASSSSSYEQYF.